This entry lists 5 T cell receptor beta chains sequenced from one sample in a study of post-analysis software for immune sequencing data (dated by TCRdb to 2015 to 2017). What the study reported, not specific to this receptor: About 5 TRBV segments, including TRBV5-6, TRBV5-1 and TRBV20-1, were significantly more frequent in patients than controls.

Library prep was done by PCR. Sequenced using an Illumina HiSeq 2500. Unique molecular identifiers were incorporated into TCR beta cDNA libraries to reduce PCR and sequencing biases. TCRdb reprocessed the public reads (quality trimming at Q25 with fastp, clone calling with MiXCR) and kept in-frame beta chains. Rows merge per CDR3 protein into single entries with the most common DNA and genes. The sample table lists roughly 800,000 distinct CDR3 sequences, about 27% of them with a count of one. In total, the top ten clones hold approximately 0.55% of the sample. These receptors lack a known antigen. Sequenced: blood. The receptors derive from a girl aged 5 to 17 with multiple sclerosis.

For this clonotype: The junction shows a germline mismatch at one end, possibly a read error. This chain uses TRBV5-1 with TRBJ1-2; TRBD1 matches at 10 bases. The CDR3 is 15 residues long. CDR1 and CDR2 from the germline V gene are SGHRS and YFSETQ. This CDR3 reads CTSSWGTGTGDGYTF. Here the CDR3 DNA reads TGCACCAGCAGCTGGGGGACCGGGACAGGGGACGGCTACACCTTC.

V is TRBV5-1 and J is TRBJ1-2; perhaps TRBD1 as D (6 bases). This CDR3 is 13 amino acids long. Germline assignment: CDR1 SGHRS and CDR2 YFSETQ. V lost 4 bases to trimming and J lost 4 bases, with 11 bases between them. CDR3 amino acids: CASSHRAAYGYTF. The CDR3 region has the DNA TGCGCCAGCAGCCACAGGGCAGCCTATGGCTACACCTTC.

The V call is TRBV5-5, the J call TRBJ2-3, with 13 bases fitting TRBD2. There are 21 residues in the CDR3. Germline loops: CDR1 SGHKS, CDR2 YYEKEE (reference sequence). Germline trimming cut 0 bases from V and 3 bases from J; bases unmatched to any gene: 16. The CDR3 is CASSLAYGTGWTSGSTDTQYF. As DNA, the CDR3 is TGTGCCAGCAGCTTGGCCTACGGGACAGGGTGGACTAGCGGGAGTACAGATACGCAGTATTTT. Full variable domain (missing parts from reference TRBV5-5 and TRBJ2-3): DAGVTQSPTHLIKTRGQQVTLRCSPISGHKSVSWYQQVLGQGPQFIFQYYEKEERGRGNFPDRFSARQFPNYSSELNVNALLLGDSALYLCASSLAYGTGWTSGSTDTQYFGPGTRLTVL.

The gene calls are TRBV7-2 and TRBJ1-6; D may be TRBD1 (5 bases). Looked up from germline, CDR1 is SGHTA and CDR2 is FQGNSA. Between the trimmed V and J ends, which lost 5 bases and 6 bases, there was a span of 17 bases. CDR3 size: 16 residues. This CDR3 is CASSLGSQGGNSPLHF. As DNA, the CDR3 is TGTGCCAGCAGCCTAGGGAGCCAGGGTGGTAATTCACCCCTCCACTTT.

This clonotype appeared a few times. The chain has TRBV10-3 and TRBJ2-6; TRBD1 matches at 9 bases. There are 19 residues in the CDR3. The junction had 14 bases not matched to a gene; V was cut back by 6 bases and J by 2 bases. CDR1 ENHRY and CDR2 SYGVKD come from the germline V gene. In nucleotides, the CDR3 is TGTGCCATCAGGACCGGGACAGGGAGATTTGGGACTGGGGCCAACGTCCTGACTTTC. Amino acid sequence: CAIRTGTGRFGTGANVLTF.